These 18 T cell receptor beta chains originate from one sample sequenced in a study of OX40 agonist ivuxolimab in advanced cancers. Sequencing was performed with immunoSEQ multiplex PCR; in TCRdb, only in-frame clones are kept and a portion is missing. The sample has around 66,000 clones; about 85% are singletons. Material: CD4+ or CD8+ T cells sorted from blood, obtained in a trial of the OX40 agonist ivuxolimab. The receptors were sampled from an adult with an advanced solid tumor such as melanoma, head and neck, liver or kidney cancer.

The gene calls are TRBV4-3 and TRBJ1-3; D unresolved. The CDR3 is made up of 17 amino acids. V was clipped by 0 bases and J by 4 bases, with 16 bases between them. Germline assignment: CDR1 LGHNA and CDR2 YSLEER. The CDR3 DNA sequence: TGCGCCAGCAGCCAAGATCCTCCGAGTTCGTTGGGAAACACCATATATTTT. Translation: CASSQDPPSSLGNTIYF.

This clone was observed a handful of times. The genes are TRBV19 and TRBJ1-5; TRBD1 matches at 7 bases. The CDR3 contains 16 residues. Germline-derived CDR1 and CDR2 are LNHDA and SQIVND (reference sequence). Unmatched junction bases numbered 10, after V lost 6 bases and J lost 2 bases. For the CDR3, the DNA is TGTGCCAGTAGCACTACCCGGGACAGCCGCAATCAGCCCCAGCATTTT. Residues: CASSTTRDSRNQPQHF.

This rearrangement joins TRBV28 to TRBJ1-1; a possible D gene is TRBD1 (6 bases). V was trimmed by 2 bases and J by 1 base, leaving 11 bases between them. The length of the CDR3 is 15 residues. Per germline, CDR1 MDHEN and CDR2 SYDVKM. CDR3 region: CASSLPLTGNTEAFF. The CDR3 DNA follows: TGTGCCAGCAGTTTACCCTTGACAGGGAACACTGAAGCTTTCTTT.

This chain joins TRBV27 and TRBJ2-7; D unclear. Germline CDR1 and CDR2: MNHEY and SMNVEV (reference sequence). V lost 10 bases and J 3 bases, leaving 16 bases between the germline ends. This CDR3 has 13 residues. For the CDR3, the DNA is TGTGCCACCCCCAGGTGGGTCGGCTACGAGCAGTACTTC. Its protein is CATPRWVGYEQYF.

This chain links TRBV19 with TRBJ2-1; TRBD2 might be the D (5 bases). The CDR3 is made up of 17 amino acids. Germline V gene data show CDR1 as LNHDA and CDR2 as SQIVND (reference sequence). V was clipped by 5 bases and J by 0 bases, with 17 bases between them. CDR3 residues: CASSAKGRGSSYNEQFF. In DNA, the CDR3 is TGTGCCAGTAGTGCTAAGGGCCGGGGTAGCTCCTACAATGAGCAGTTCTTC.

CDR3 sequence (DNA): TGTGCCAGTAATGACAGGGCTTCTGTGGCGGTTGCTTTCTTT. This encodes CASNDRASVAVAFF. The genes are TRBV19 and TRBJ1-1; 7 bases are a match to TRBD1. Germline CDR1 and CDR2: LNHDA and SQIVND (reference sequence). This CDR3 is built from 14 residues. V lost 7 bases to trimming and J lost 11 bases; unmatched junction nucleotides: 16.

The chain employs TRBV4-2 and TRBJ2-1, with D unresolved. CDR3 length: 11 residues. Germline assignment: CDR1 LGHNA and CDR2 YNFKEQ. V lost 5 bases, J lost 8 bases, and 7 bases lay in between. This chain's CDR3 is CASSYLDEQFF. The CDR3 DNA reads TGTGCCAGCAGCTACTTGGATGAGCAGTTCTTC.

V is TRBV14 and J is TRBJ1-6, with D tentatively TRBD1 (5 bases). Trimming removed 2 bases at V and 6 bases at J, with 8 bases between. The CDR3 is made up of 14 amino acids. The germline gives CDR1 SGHDN, CDR2 FVKESK. The CDR3 here is CASSQQGINSPLHF. The DNA of the CDR3 is TGTGCCAGCAGCCAACAGGGTATTAATTCACCCCTCCACTTT.

The V call is TRBV2, the J call TRBJ1-1, with D perhaps matching TRBD1 (5 bases). V lost 2 bases, J lost 0 bases, and 7 bases lay in between. Germline loops: CDR1 SNHLY, CDR2 FYNNEI. There are 14 residues in the CDR3. As DNA, the CDR3 is TGTGCCAGCAGTGAACGACAGATGAACACTGAAGCTTTCTTT. Translating it yields CASSERQMNTEAFF.

The rearrangement joins TRBV21-1 to TRBJ2-1; the table names TRBD2, a call not compared with the DNA. TRBV21-1 represents a pseudogene. This CDR3 is 16 amino acids long. CDR3 nucleotides: TGTGCCAGCAGCAGCCCGAGACTAGCGGGATACAATGAGCAGTTCTTC. Its translation: CASSSPRLAGYNEQFF.

This clone was seen just once. The V and J genes are TRBV7-6 and TRBJ2-7; D is unclear. Germline V gives CDR1 SGHVS, CDR2 FNYEAQ. The length of the CDR3 is 15 residues. V was clipped by 6 bases and J by 0 bases, with 15 bases between them. The CDR3 DNA reads TGTGCCAGCAGTCCATTCCCCGACGGCTCCTACGAGCAGTACTTC. The encoded protein is CASSPFPDGSYEQYF.

The chain recombines TRBV19 with TRBJ2-3; the D gene is possibly TRBD2 (5 bases). CDR1 is LNHDA and CDR2 is SQIVND in the germline V gene (reference sequence). The germline V and J ends were trimmed by 3 bases and 2 bases, with 12 bases remaining between them. The CDR3 loop spans 15 amino acids. CDR3 nucleotide sequence: TGTGCCAGTAGTATCCGTCTAGCTATCACAGATACGCAGTATTTT. Translated: CASSIRLAITDTQYF.

The chain recombines TRBV19 with TRBJ1-5; D remains ambiguous. The length of the CDR3 is 12 residues. The V and J ends lost 7 bases and 8 bases respectively, with 12 bases between them. CDR1 LNHDA and CDR2 SQIVND come from the germline V gene (reference sequence). CDR3: CASIGMREPQHF. The CDR3 region has the DNA TGTGCCAGTATAGGGATGAGGGAGCCCCAGCATTTT.

This clone was counted a single time. This rearrangement joins TRBV15 to TRBJ1-1; no firm D call. The CDR3 totals 15 residues. Per germline, CDR1 LNHNV and CDR2 YYDKDF (reference sequence). V was shortened by 5 bases and J by 5 bases, with 18 bases between the two germline ends. The CDR3: CATSPEPIWGTEAFF. DNA for the CDR3: TGTGCCACCAGCCCCGAACCAATTTGGGGTACTGAAGCTTTCTTT.

The chain uses TRBV5-1 and TRBJ2-3; 7 bases match TRBD2. There are 14 residues in the CDR3. Germline V gene lookup returns CDR1 SGHRS and CDR2 YFSETQ. With V trimmed by 7 bases and J by 0 bases, 5 bases remained unmatched. CDR3 nucleotide sequence: TGCGCCAGCGTAAGCGGGATGAGCACAGATACGCAGTATTTT. This sequence encodes CASVSGMSTDTQYF. The full variable domain, completed using reference TRBV5-1 and TRBJ2-3, is KAGVTQTPRYLIKTRGQQVTLSCSPISGHRSVSWYQQTPGQGLQFLFEYFSETQRNKGNFPGRFSGRQFSNSRSEMNVSTLELGDSALYLCASVSGMSTDTQYFGPGTRLTVL.

This clone was detected once. The gene calls are TRBV2 and TRBJ2-7, with 7 bases identical to TRBD2. V trimming: 5 bases; J trimming: 7 bases; junction bases outside the gene matches: 8. Germline CDR1 and CDR2: SNHLY and FYNNEI. The CDR3 consists of 13 residues. CDR3 nucleotides: TGTGCCAGCAGTAGGGACTACGCGGGAGAGCAGTACTTC. Protein sequence: CASSRDYAGEQYF.

This clone showed up just once. The gene calls are TRBV19 and TRBJ1-4, with D unclear. Germline V CDR1 and CDR2: LNHDA, SQIVND (reference sequence). The CDR3 is 14 amino acids. Trimming took 3 bases from V and 0 from J, leaving 5 bases between them. The CDR3 is CASSITATNEKLFF. The CDR3 nucleotides are TGTGCCAGTAGTATTACAGCAACTAATGAAAAACTGTTTTTT. The complete variable domain, with remaining parts taken from reference TRBV19 and TRBJ1-4, reads DGGITQSPKYLFRKEGQNVTLSCEQNLNHDAMYWYRQDPGQGLRLIYYSQIVNDFQKGDIAEGYSVSREKKESFPLTVTSAQKNPTAFYLCASSITATNEKLFFGSGTQLSVL.

The chain has TRBV5-1 and TRBJ1-1; D is unresolved. CDR3 length: 13 amino acids. Germline V gene sequence: CDR1 SGHRS, CDR2 YFSETQ. Trimming cost V 0 bases and J 0 bases, with 3 bases left between them. The DNA of the CDR3 is TGCGCCAGCAGCTTGGTTGTGAACACTGAAGCTTTCTTT. It is translated as CASSLVVNTEAFF.